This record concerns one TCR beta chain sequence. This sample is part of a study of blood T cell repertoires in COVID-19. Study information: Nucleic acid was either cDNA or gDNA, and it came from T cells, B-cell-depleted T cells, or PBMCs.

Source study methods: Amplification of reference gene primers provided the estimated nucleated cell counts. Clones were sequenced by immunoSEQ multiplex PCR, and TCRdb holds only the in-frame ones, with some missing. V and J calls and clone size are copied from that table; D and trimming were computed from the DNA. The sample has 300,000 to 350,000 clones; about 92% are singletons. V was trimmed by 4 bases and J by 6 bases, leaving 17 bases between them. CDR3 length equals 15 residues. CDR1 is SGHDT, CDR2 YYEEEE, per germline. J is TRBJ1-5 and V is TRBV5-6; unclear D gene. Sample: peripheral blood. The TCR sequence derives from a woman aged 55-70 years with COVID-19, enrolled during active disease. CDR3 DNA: TGTGCCAGCAGCCGCCGAGGAGGGCTAGGTCAGCCCCAGCATTTT. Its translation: CASSRRGGLGQPQHF.